A single sample gave rise to the 22 T cell receptor beta chains below, sequenced in a study of T cells in Graves' hyperthyroidism and ophthalmopathy. Amplified TCR beta CDR3 regions derived from RNA transcripts. The study used the HTBI primer set for a first-round RT-PCR of the TCR CDR3. Each CDR3 protein is one row after TCRdb ran MiXCR on the multiplex PCR reads. The sample has hundreds of thousands of distinct CDR3 sequences; around 15% are singletons. The specimen sequenced was blood. All receptors come from a woman in her 30s with Graves' hyperthyroidism.

This clonotype appeared many times. J is TRBJ2-1 and V is TRBV9; D gene ambiguous. The CDR3 is 15 residues long. Trimming cost V 2 bases and J 4 bases, with 13 bases left between them. Germline V gives CDR1 SGDLS, CDR2 YYNGEE. CDR3 bases: TGTGCCAGCAGCGTCAGCGCAGTCGGATACAATGAGCAGTTCTTC. It translates to CASSVSAVGYNEQFF.

In its sample, this clonotype was seen many times. This chain links TRBV7-2 with TRBJ2-5, with D possibly TRBD2 on 5 matching bases. The CDR3 length is 18 residues. Per germline, CDR1 SGHTA and CDR2 FQGNSA. The V end was cut by 1 base, the J end by 3 bases, with 21 bases between. The CDR3: CASSLGLSPRTRKETQYF. The CDR3 region has the DNA TGTGCCAGCAGCTTAGGACTATCCCCCCGCACTAGGAAAGAGACCCAGTACTTC. The complete variable domain, with remaining parts taken from reference TRBV7-2 and TRBJ2-5, reads GAGVSQSPSNKVTEKGKDVELRCDPISGHTALYWYRQSLGQGLEFLIYFQGNSAPDKSGLPSDRFSAERTGGSVSTLTIQRTQQEDSAVYLCASSLGLSPRTRKETQYFGPGTRLLVL.

The rearrangement uses TRBV2 and TRBJ1-1; 9 bases line up with TRBD1. This CDR3 spans 15 amino acids. V trimming: 7 bases; J trimming: 5 bases; junction bases outside the gene matches: 11. Germline CDR1 SNHLY, CDR2 FYNNEI. The CDR3 DNA is TGTGCCAGCACTCTAAGAACAGGGGGCAGGACTGAAGCTTTCTTT. It encodes CASTLRTGGRTEAFF.

This clonotype has ten or more counts. The J gene is TRBJ1-1, the V gene TRBV12-3 or TRBV12-4; no reliable D call. The V end lost 6 bases, the J end lost 8 bases, and 10 bases lay between the germline ends. There are 11 residues in the CDR3. CDR3 nucleotide sequence: TGTGCCAGCAGCCGGGCCCTAGAAGCTTTCTTT. Its translation: CASSRALEAFF.

The sample holds many counts of this clonotype. The rearrangement uses TRBV6-1 and TRBJ2-7; 9 bases agree with TRBD1. CDR3 size: 15 residues. The germline V gene has CDR1 MNHNS and CDR2 SASEGT. J gave up 6 bases and V 6 bases, and 12 bases lay outside the gene matches. Here the CDR3 reads CASRGGRDRVSEQYF. DNA of the CDR3: TGTGCCAGCAGGGGAGGTCGGGACAGGGTGTCCGAGCAGTACTTC.

The chain has TRBV5-6 and TRBJ2-7; no clear D gene. This CDR3 contains 15 residues. Germline assignment: CDR1 SGHDT and CDR2 YYEEEE. V was trimmed by 0 bases and J by 5 bases, leaving 15 bases between them. CDR3 residues: CASSLVWSTADEQYF. The CDR3 DNA is TGTGCCAGCAGCTTGGTTTGGTCAACAGCCGACGAGCAGTACTTC.

V and J are TRBV7-6 and TRBJ2-2, with D unresolved. Germline V CDR1 and CDR2: SGHVS, FNYEAQ. There are 14 residues in the CDR3. V dropped 6 bases and J dropped 0 bases, with 8 bases sitting between them. CDR3 bases: TGTGCCAGCAGGCCAACTTCGAACACCGGGGAGCTGTTTTTT. Translated, it gives CASRPTSNTGELFF.

This clonotype has ten or more counts. The rearrangement uses TRBV7-3 and TRBJ2-3; 10 nucleotides agree with TRBD1. The CDR3 runs 14 residues. The germline V gene has CDR1 SGHTA and CDR2 FQGTGA. The J segment lost 3 bases and the V segment lost 4 bases, leaving 1 base of the junction unmatched. The CDR3, as DNA: TGTGCCAGCAGCTGGGACAGGGGTACAGATACGCAGTATTTT. Translation: CASSWDRGTDTQYF.

V gene TRBV27 combines with J gene TRBJ1-2; 7 bases map to TRBD1. Germline assignment: CDR1 MNHEY and CDR2 SMNVEV (reference sequence). After removal of 4 bases from V and 7 bases from J, the junction contained 12 bases not matched to a gene. The CDR3 runs to 15 residues. As DNA, the CDR3 is TGTGCCAGCAGTTCCTTGACAGGGAGGTATGGTGGCTACACCTTC. It is translated as CASSSLTGRYGGYTF.

This clonotype came up a few times. The V gene is TRBV30, the J gene TRBJ1-3; possibly TRBD1 for D (5 bases). This CDR3 has 16 amino acids. Trimming stripped 0 bases from V and 0 bases from J, with 12 bases between. Germline CDR1 is GTSNPN and CDR2 is SVGIG (reference sequence). Written as DNA, the CDR3 is TGTGCCTGGAGTGTAGAACAGGAGAACTCTGGAAACACCATATATTTT. This gives the protein CAWSVEQENSGNTIYF.

The rearrangement uses TRBV7-3 and TRBJ1-3; 10 bases match TRBD1. This CDR3 is 17 amino acids long. The germline V gene encodes CDR1 SGHTA and CDR2 FQGTGA. With V trimmed by 0 bases and J by 0 bases, 2 bases remained unmatched. The CDR3 loop is CASSLTGQGDSGNTIYF. CDR3 sequence (DNA): TGTGCCAGCAGCTTAACTGGACAGGGGGACTCTGGAAACACCATATATTTT.

The rearrangement links TRBV12-3 or TRBV12-4 to TRBJ2-3; 7 nucleotides agree with TRBD2. The CDR3 is 15 residues long. V dropped 0 bases and J dropped 5; count of bases not matched to a gene: 5. The CDR3 reads CASSLAGGPVDTQYF. CDR3 bases: TGTGCCAGCAGTTTAGCGGGAGGGCCAGTAGATACGCAGTATTTT.

This clonotype has only a few counts. The chain employs TRBV6-1 and TRBJ1-5; no firm D call. The CDR3 is 14 amino acids. The V gene's germline CDR1 is MNHNS and CDR2 SASEGT. Trimming stripped 6 bases from V and 2 bases from J, with 11 bases between. The CDR3 here is CASRLTMGNQPQHF. The CDR3 bases are TGTGCCAGCAGATTAACAATGGGCAATCAGCCCCAGCATTTT.

The gene calls are TRBV19 and TRBJ1-5; a possible D gene is TRBD1 (5 bases). From germline, CDR1 is LNHDA and CDR2 SQIVND (reference sequence). This CDR3 has 13 residues. Trimming took off 4 bases at V and 7 bases at J, with 11 bases between the two ends. The CDR3 sequence is CASSKEGSQPQHF. The CDR3 DNA is TGTGCCAGTAGTAAAGAGGGGAGCCAGCCCCAGCATTTT.

This clonotype has a handful of counts. This may stem from a read error, because a much larger clone lies one nucleotide away. J is TRBJ2-1 and V is TRBV6-2 or TRBV6-3, with D possibly being TRBD1 (5 bases). V shed 7 bases and J shed 4 bases, with 5 bases lying between them. Germline loops: CDR1 MNHEY, CDR2 SVGEGT. The CDR3 loop spans 11 amino acids. The CDR3 nucleotides are TGTGCCAGCAACAGGTACAATGAGCAGTTCTTC. Translating it yields CASNRYNEQFF.

This clonotype was found many times. The V gene is TRBV3-1, the J gene TRBJ1-2, with TRBD1 matching 10 bases. This CDR3 contains 14 residues. The germline gives CDR1 LGHDT, CDR2 YNNKEL (reference sequence). The V gene end was trimmed by 6 bases and the J gene end by 3 bases; junction bases not matched to a gene: 4. The CDR3 DNA is TGTGCCAGCAGATCCGGACAGGGGGACTATGGCTACACCTTC. It is translated as CASRSGQGDYGYTF.

Ten or more counts support this clonotype. The genes are TRBV5-1 and TRBJ2-1; D unresolved. This CDR3 contains 13 residues. CDR1 is SGHRS, CDR2 YFSETQ, per germline. With 2 bases removed from V and 10 bases from J, the gap between germline ends came to 13 bases. This CDR3 is CASSLMGRTEQFF. CDR3 DNA: TGCGCCAGCAGCTTAATGGGTCGAACAGAGCAGTTCTTC.

This clonotype was seen repeatedly, ten times or more. The chain links TRBV28 to TRBJ2-1; 7 bases map to TRBD1. The germline V gene has CDR1 MDHEN and CDR2 SYDVKM. CDR3 length: 14 residues. Trimming removed 7 bases from V and 6 bases from J; junction bases left unmatched: 9. CDR3 DNA: TGTGCCAGCATAGGGACAGTCCCCCTCAATGAGCAGTTCTTC. Translated: CASIGTVPLNEQFF.

The CDR3 here is CASSDPTVSGANVLTF. CDR3 nucleotides: TGTGCCAGCAGTGACCCGACCGTCTCTGGGGCCAACGTCCTGACTTTC. The chain is built from TRBV25-1 and TRBJ2-6; D not resolved. The CDR3 length is 16 residues. V lost 3 bases and J 0 bases, leaving 9 bases between the germline ends. Looked up from germline, CDR1 is MGHDK and CDR2 is SYGVNS.

Ten or more counts support this clonotype. The rearrangement uses TRBV7-2 and TRBJ2-1, with D unresolved. The V gene lost 2 bases and the J gene lost 4 bases, with 3 bases spanning the gap. CDR3 length: 12 residues. CDR1 is SGHTA and CDR2 is FQGNSA in the germline V gene. The chain's CDR3 is CASSLSYNEQFF. In DNA, the CDR3 is TGTGCCAGCAGCTTATCTTACAATGAGCAGTTCTTC.

This clonotype was observed a handful of times. The chain uses TRBV29-1 and TRBJ2-6; D is ambiguous. The CDR3 sequence is 14 residues long. The germline V gene encodes CDR1 SQVTM and CDR2 ANQGSEA. Trimming took 5 bases from V and 2 from J, leaving 10 bases between them. Written as DNA, the CDR3 is TGCAGCGTTAATGACATAGCTGGGGCCAACGTCCTGACTTTC. This gives the protein CSVNDIAGANVLTF.

The chain joins TRBV11-2 to TRBJ1-4; D gene uncertain. Trimming cost V 0 bases and J 4 bases, with 12 bases left between them. Germline V lookup: CDR1 SGHAT, CDR2 FQNNGV. The CDR3 is 16 residues long. CDR3 sequence reads: CASSLERAEYNEKLFF. CDR3 sequence (DNA): TGTGCCAGCAGCTTAGAACGGGCAGAATATAATGAAAAACTGTTTTTT.